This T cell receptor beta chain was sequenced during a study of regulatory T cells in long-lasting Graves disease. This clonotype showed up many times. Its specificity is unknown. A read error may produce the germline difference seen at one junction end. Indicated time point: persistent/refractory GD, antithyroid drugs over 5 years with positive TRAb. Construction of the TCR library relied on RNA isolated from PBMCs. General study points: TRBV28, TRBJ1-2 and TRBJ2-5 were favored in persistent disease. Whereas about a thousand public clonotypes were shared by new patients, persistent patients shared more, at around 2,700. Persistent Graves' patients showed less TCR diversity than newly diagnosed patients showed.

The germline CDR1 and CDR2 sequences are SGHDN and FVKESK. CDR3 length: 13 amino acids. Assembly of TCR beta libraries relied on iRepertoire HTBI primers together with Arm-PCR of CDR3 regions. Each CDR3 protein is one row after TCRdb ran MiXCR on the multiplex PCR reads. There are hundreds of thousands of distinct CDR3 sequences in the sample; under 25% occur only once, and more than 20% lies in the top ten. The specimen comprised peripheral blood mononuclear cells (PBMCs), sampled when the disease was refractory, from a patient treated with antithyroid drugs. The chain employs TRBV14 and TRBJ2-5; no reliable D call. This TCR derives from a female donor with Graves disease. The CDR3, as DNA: TGTGCCAACAGCCGTGGATACGGAGAGACCCAGTACTTC. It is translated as CANSRGYGETQYF.